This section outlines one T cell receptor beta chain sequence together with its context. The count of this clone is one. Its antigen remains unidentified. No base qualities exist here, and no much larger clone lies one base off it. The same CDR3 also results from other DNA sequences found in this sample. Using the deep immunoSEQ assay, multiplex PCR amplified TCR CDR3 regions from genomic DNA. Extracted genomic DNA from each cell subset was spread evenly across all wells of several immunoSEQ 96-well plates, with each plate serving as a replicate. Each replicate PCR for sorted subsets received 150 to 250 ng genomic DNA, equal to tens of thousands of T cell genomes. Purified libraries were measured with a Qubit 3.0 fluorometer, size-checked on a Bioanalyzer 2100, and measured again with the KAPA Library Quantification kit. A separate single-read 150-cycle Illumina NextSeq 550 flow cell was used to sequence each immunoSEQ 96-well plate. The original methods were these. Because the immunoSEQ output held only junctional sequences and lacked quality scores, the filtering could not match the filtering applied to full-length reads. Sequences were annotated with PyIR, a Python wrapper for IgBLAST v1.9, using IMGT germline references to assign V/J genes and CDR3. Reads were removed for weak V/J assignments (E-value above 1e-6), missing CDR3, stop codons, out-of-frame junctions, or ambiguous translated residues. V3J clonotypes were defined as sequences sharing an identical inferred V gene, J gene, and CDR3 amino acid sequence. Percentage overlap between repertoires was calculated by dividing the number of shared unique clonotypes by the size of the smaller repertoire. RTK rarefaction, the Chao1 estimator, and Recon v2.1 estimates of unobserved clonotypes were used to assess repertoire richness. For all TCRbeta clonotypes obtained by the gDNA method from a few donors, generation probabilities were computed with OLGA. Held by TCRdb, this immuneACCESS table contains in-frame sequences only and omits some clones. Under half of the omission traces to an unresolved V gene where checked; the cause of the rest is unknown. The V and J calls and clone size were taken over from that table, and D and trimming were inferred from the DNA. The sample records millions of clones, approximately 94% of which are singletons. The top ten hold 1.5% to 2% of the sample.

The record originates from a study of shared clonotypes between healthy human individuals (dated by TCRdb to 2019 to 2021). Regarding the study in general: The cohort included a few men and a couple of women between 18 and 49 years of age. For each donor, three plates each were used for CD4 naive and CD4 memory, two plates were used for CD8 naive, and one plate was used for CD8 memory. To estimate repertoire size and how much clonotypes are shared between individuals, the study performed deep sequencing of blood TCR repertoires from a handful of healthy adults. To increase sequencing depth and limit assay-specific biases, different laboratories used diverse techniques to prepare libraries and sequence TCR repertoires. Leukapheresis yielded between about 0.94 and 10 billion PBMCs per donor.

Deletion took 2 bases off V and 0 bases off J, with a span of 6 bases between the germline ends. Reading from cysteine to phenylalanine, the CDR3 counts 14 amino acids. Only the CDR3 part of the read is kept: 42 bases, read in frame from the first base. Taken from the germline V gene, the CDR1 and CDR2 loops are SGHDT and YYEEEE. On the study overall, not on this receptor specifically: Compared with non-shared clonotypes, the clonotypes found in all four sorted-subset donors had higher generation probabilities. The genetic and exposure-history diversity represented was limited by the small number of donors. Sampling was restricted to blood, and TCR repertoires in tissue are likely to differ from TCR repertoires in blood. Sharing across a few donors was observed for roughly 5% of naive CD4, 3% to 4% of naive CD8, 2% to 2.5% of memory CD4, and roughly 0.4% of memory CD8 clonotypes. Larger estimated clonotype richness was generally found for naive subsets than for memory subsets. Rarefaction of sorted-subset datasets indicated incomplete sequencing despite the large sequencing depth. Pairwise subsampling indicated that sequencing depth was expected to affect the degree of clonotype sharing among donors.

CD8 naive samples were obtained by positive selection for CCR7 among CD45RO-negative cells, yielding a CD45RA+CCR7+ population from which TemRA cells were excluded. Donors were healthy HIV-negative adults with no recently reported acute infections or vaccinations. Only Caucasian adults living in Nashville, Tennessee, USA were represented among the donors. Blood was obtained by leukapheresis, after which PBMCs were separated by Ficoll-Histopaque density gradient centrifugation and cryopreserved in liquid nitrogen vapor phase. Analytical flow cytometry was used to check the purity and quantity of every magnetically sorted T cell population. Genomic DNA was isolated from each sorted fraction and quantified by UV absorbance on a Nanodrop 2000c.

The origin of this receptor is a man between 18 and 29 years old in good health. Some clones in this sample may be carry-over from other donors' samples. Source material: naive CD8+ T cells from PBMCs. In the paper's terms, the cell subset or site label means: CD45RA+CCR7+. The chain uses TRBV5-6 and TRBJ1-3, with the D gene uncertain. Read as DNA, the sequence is TGTGCCAGCAGCTTAGGGAACTCTGGAAACACCATATATTTT. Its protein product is CASSLGNSGNTIYF.